What follows is one T cell receptor (beta chain) and its context. These data originate in a study of cytomegalovirus exposure and HLA in healthy donors. J was trimmed by 9 bases and V by 5 bases; bases with no gene match: 9. Germline lookup yields CDR1 MNHEY and CDR2 SMNVEV (reference sequence). The CDR3 is 14 residues long. Primers for the PCR totalled 60 Vbeta and 13 Jbeta. Sequenced by immunoSEQ multiplex PCR; TCRdb stores in-frame clones only, minus some. The data contain around 170,000 clones, 82% of them singletons. V usage is TRBV27 and J usage is TRBJ2-1; TRBD2 agrees at 8 bases. Sequences were obtained from PBMCs. The TCR comes from a woman between 18 and 29 years old in good health and CMV-seronegative. This chain's CDR3 is CASSPGLAGSEQFF. CDR3 DNA: TGTGCCAGCAGTCCCGGGCTAGCGGGTTCTGAGCAGTTCTTC.